These 27 T cell receptor beta chains were sequenced from one sample in a study of Ad26.COV2.S vaccination and SARS-CoV-2 variants. Using immunoSEQ multiplex PCR, the repertoire was profiled, and TCRdb retains in-frame clones only, with some absent. The profile shows around 450,000 clones, 90% of them singletons. Sample treatment: over 15 received Ad26.COV2.S at low or high dose, single or two shots; 5 received placebo; per-sample allocation not given. Samples came from day 63 after the first vaccine or placebo injection. The sequences come from peripheral blood, collected in a trial of Ad26.COV2.S vaccine versus placebo. The origin of the receptors is a person between 18 and 65 years old who received the Ad26.COV2.S COVID-19 vaccine or a placebo.

The chain is built from TRBV28 and TRBJ2-4; D possibly uses TRBD1 or TRBD2 (6 bases each). CDR3 length: 15 amino acids. The V end was cut by 5 bases, the J end by 8 bases, with 19 bases between. Germline lookup yields CDR1 MDHEN and CDR2 SYDVKM. The CDR3 here is CASSLRGLHRDIQYF. The CDR3 nucleotides are TGTGCCAGCAGTCTCCGGGGACTGCACAGGGACATTCAGTACTTC.

The chain carries TRBV2 and TRBJ2-2; 7 positions match TRBD2. V shed 6 bases, J shed 5 bases, and the junction held 3 bases outside the gene matches. The CDR3 has 13 residues. CDR1 and CDR2 (germline): SNHLY, FYNNEI. The CDR3 reads CASRTLATGELFF. CDR3 bases: TGTGCCAGCAGGACACTAGCGACCGGGGAGCTGTTTTTT.

This clone came up once. V is TRBV25-1 and J is TRBJ2-3, with D unclear. V was pared by 1 base and J by 6 bases, with 5 bases between. The CDR3 contains 12 residues. CDR1 and CDR2 from the germline V gene are MGHDK and SYGVNS. CDR3 loop: CASSESFDTQYF. DNA of the CDR3: TGTGCCAGCAGTGAATCCTTTGATACGCAGTATTTT.

V gene TRBV5-1 combines with J gene TRBJ2-1, with 8 bases matching TRBD2. The CDR3 runs to 15 residues. After removal of 2 bases from V and 2 bases from J, the junction contained 3 bases not matched to a gene. Looked up from germline, CDR1 is SGHRS and CDR2 is YFSETQ. The CDR3 sequence: CASSFGSGAYNEQFF. In DNA, the CDR3 is TGCGCCAGCAGCTTCGGTAGCGGGGCCTACAATGAGCAGTTCTTC.

This chain connects TRBV12-5 to TRBJ2-1, with D possibly matching TRBD1 (6 bases). The germline CDR1 and CDR2 sequences are LGHNT and FRNRAP. With 6 bases removed from V and 11 bases from J, the gap between germline ends came to 23 bases. CDR3 size: 15 residues. CDR3 in amino acids: CASGSDRPTMKQQFF. The DNA of the CDR3 is TGTGCTAGTGGATCGGACAGACCTACAATGAAACAGCAGTTCTTC.

This rearrangement joins TRBV13 to TRBJ2-7; tentative D call: TRBD2 (5 bases). CDR3 size: 14 residues. V was pared by 3 bases and J by 4 bases, with 13 bases between. Germline V gene sequence: CDR1 PRHDT, CDR2 FYEKMQ (reference sequence). For the CDR3, the DNA is TGTGCCAGCAGCTTTATTAGCGAAAAATACGAGCAGTACTTC. This translates into CASSFISEKYEQYF.

The rearrangement joins TRBV10-3 to TRBJ2-7; perhaps D is TRBD1 or TRBD2 (6 bases each). The germline CDR1 and CDR2 sequences are ENHRY and SYGVKD. The CDR3 has 14 amino acids. Trimming took 6 bases from V and 2 from J, leaving 14 bases between them. CDR3 in DNA: TGTGCCATCAGGGGGGGCAGCGTTACCTACGAGCAGTACTTC. This sequence encodes CAIRGGSVTYEQYF.

This chain links TRBV18 with TRBJ2-4; 7 nucleotides match TRBD2. The CDR3 runs 16 residues. The trim removed 1 base at V and 0 bases at J, leaving 3 bases unmatched. Germline V gives CDR1 KGHSH, CDR2 LQKENI. In DNA form, the CDR3 reads TGTGCCAGCTCACCACGGGGAGGGGTAGCCAAAAACATTCAGTACTTC. This translates into CASSPRGGVAKNIQYF.

The CDR3, as DNA: TGCGCCAGCAGCTTGGGGACTAGCGGGATATCTTCCTACAATGAGCAGTTCTTC. This gives the protein CASSLGTSGISSYNEQFF. The J gene is TRBJ2-1, the V gene TRBV5-1; TRBD2 matches at 12 bases. Germline CDR1 SGHRS, CDR2 YFSETQ. Trimming at V came to 0 bases and at J to 1 base, leaving 5 bases not matched to a gene. CDR3 length: 18 amino acids. Combining the CDR3 with reference TRBV5-1 and TRBJ2-1 gives the whole variable domain KAGVTQTPRYLIKTRGQQVTLSCSPISGHRSVSWYQQTPGQGLQFLFEYFSETQRNKGNFPGRFSGRQFSNSRSEMNVSTLELGDSALYLCASSLGTSGISSYNEQFFGPGTRLTVL.

V is TRBV19 and J is TRBJ1-4, with 8 nucleotides matching TRBD1. The CDR3 has 14 amino acids. The J segment lost 8 bases and the V segment lost 7 bases, leaving 9 bases of the junction unmatched. Looked up from germline, CDR1 is LNHDA and CDR2 is SQIVND (reference sequence). The CDR3 DNA is TGTGCCAGTAAGGGCGGGACAGGTCTGGAAAAACTGTTTTTT. Translated, it gives CASKGGTGLEKLFF.

The genes are TRBV28 and TRBJ1-1; D gene uncertain. V was pared by 5 bases and J by 0 bases, with 13 bases between. Germline V CDR1 and CDR2: MDHEN, SYDVKM. CDR3 length equals 15 residues. In DNA, the CDR3 is TGTGCCAGCAGTCTACGCGGGGTGCTGAACACTGAAGCTTTCTTT. Its protein product is CASSLRGVLNTEAFF.

A single count supports this clone. Other DNA variants within this sample encode the same CDR3. The genes are TRBV9 and TRBJ2-3; no clear D gene. Germline V gene lookup returns CDR1 SGDLS and CDR2 YYNGEE. CDR3 length: 14 amino acids. V was clipped by 0 bases and J by 1 base, with 6 bases between them. As DNA, the CDR3 is TGTGCCAGCAGCGTAGTTGGGGGCACAGATACGCAGTATTTT. Translating it yields CASSVVGGTDTQYF.

The J gene is TRBJ1-3, the V gene TRBV14; possibly TRBD1 for D (5 bases). The germline V gene has CDR1 SGHDN and CDR2 FVKESK. V was clipped by 3 bases and J by 4 bases, with 7 bases between them. The CDR3 covers 13 residues. The CDR3 reads CASSHAGGNTIYF. The CDR3 DNA sequence: TGTGCCAGCAGCCACGCAGGGGGAAACACCATATATTTT.

As regards this clone: Additional DNA sequences in this sample encode the identical CDR3. The rearrangement joins TRBV9 to TRBJ2-7; the D gene is possibly TRBD2 (5 bases). The length of the CDR3 is 13 residues. The V end was cut by 8 bases, the J end by 0 bases, with 12 bases between. The V gene's germline CDR1 is SGDLS and CDR2 YYNGEE. The CDR3 nucleotides are TGTGCCAGTTCCGGAGGAAGCTCCTACGAGCAGTACTTC. Encoded protein: CASSGGSSYEQYF.

The chain recombines TRBV9 with TRBJ1-2; no clear D. V dropped 3 bases and J dropped 4 bases, with 10 bases sitting between them. The CDR3 sequence is 13 residues long. Germline lookup yields CDR1 SGDLS and CDR2 YYNGEE. The CDR3: CASSAHPRYGYTF. The CDR3 nucleotides are TGTGCCAGCAGCGCCCATCCCCGCTATGGCTACACCTTC. The variable domain in full, completed from reference TRBV9 and TRBJ1-2, reads DSGVTQTPKHLITATGQRVTLRCSPRSGDLSVYWYQQSLDQGLQFLIQYYNGEERAKGNILERFSAQQFPDLHSELNLSSLELGDSALYFCASSAHPRYGYTFGSGTRLTVV.

As regards this clone: The junction shows a germline mismatch at one end, possibly a read error. The gene calls are TRBV28 and TRBJ2-2, with a possible D match to TRBD2 (5 bases). Germline-derived CDR1 and CDR2 are MDHEN and SYDVKM. The CDR3 runs to 12 residues. This chain's CDR3 is CTTRGYTGELFF. CDR3 coding DNA: TGCACGACTCGCGGGTACACCGGGGAGCTGTTTTTT.

The V and J genes are TRBV2 and TRBJ2-3, with D possibly matching TRBD1 (5 bases). This CDR3 comprises 16 residues. CDR1 and CDR2 (germline): SNHLY, FYNNEI. Deletions cut 8 bases from V and 7 bases from J, with 25 bases between. Here the CDR3 DNA reads TGTGCCAGCCCCCTCCCATACGTAGGGGTGGGAAATACGCAGTATTTT. It is translated as CASPLPYVGVGNTQYF. The whole variable domain, filled in from reference TRBV2 and TRBJ2-3, reads EPEVTQTPSHQVTQMGQEVILRCVPISNHLYFYWYRQILGQKVEFLVSFYNNEISEKSEIFDDQFSVERPDGSNFTLKIRSTKLEDSAMYFCASPLPYVGVGNTQYFGPGTRLTVL.

This chain uses TRBV3-1 (or the pseudogene TRBV3-2) with TRBJ1-2; the D is unclear. Germline CDR1 and CDR2: LGHDT and YNNKEL (reference sequence). Trimming stripped 0 bases from V and 7 bases from J, with 9 bases between. CDR3 length: 13 amino acids. CDR3 DNA sequence: TGTGCCAGCAGCCAAGACTGGGCAGCTGGCTACACCTTC. Translation gives CASSQDWAAGYTF.

The chain combines TRBV9 with TRBJ2-7, with D possibly matching TRBD2 (6 bases). The V end lost 0 bases, the J end lost 2 bases, and 12 bases lay between the germline ends. The CDR3 has 15 amino acids. Germline lookup yields CDR1 SGDLS and CDR2 YYNGEE. Here the CDR3 reads CASSVGTGETYEQYF. In nucleotides, the CDR3 is TGTGCCAGCAGCGTAGGAACGGGAGAAACCTACGAGCAGTACTTC.

On this clone: Other nucleotide sequences in the sample specify the same CDR3. The DNA of the CDR3 is TGCGCCAGCAGCTTGGCAGGCGACGAGCAGTACTTC. Translation: CASSLAGDEQYF. V is TRBV5-1 and J is TRBJ2-7; D not resolved. Between the trimmed V and J ends, which lost 0 bases and 5 bases, there was a span of 6 bases. Germline V lookup: CDR1 SGHRS, CDR2 YFSETQ. The length of the CDR3 is 12 residues.

The chain uses TRBV15 and TRBJ2-5; D might be TRBD1 (6 bases). The CDR3 spans 15 residues. V was cut by 5 bases and J by 5 bases, with 18 bases left in between. CDR1 is LNHNV, CDR2 YYDKDF, per germline (reference sequence). This CDR3 is CATSEGTNGRETQYF. The DNA for the CDR3 is TGTGCCACCAGCGAGGGGACAAATGGTCGCGAGACCCAGTACTTC.

This sequence joins TRBV5-1 and TRBJ1-1, with unresolved D. The CDR3 contains 14 residues. CDR1 SGHRS and CDR2 YFSETQ come from the germline V gene. Between the trimmed V and J ends, which lost 2 bases and 7 bases, there was a span of 15 bases. CDR3 in amino acids: CASSLSFLADEAFF. The CDR3 region has the DNA TGCGCCAGCAGCTTATCCTTTCTCGCAGATGAAGCTTTCTTT.

The chain joins TRBV28 to TRBJ2-1, with 8 bases identical to TRBD2. J was trimmed by 0 bases and V by 8 bases; bases with no gene match: 3. CDR1 MDHEN and CDR2 SYDVKM come from the germline V gene. The CDR3 totals 14 residues. The CDR3 DNA reads TGTGCCAGCCTCACTAGCGGCTCCTACAATGAGCAGTTCTTC. This sequence encodes CASLTSGSYNEQFF.

The chain carries TRBV18 and TRBJ2-1; possibly TRBD1 for D (7 bases). The length of the CDR3 is 20 residues. Trimming took off 0 bases at V and 0 bases at J, with 21 bases between the two ends. Germline CDR1 KGHSH, CDR2 LQKENI. In nucleotides, the CDR3 is TGTGCCAGCTCACCACCGGCATCACGCCAGGGGGGTAGCTCCTACAATGAGCAGTTCTTC. Translating it yields CASSPPASRQGGSSYNEQFF.

This clone has just one count. The J gene is TRBJ2-1, the V gene TRBV5-1, with 9 bases identical to TRBD1. V lost 2 bases, J lost 9 bases, and 6 bases stayed unmatched. CDR3 length: 14 amino acids. Germline assignment: CDR1 SGHRS and CDR2 YFSETQ. DNA for the CDR3: TGCGCCAGCAGCTTTCCGGGACAGGGAGGTGAGCAGTTCTTC. The encoded protein is CASSFPGQGGEQFF.

The rearrangement links TRBV9 to TRBJ2-7; no clear D gene. The germline CDR1 and CDR2 sequences are SGDLS and YYNGEE. This CDR3 is built from 14 residues. V was pared by 2 bases and J by 2 bases, with 11 bases between. The CDR3 loop is CASSVGDGPYEQYF. The CDR3 nucleotides read TGTGCCAGCAGCGTCGGCGACGGTCCCTACGAGCAGTACTTC.

The V and J genes are TRBV4-3 and TRBJ2-6; no firm D call. The CDR3 has 14 amino acids. The V and J ends lost 1 base and 2 bases respectively, with 3 bases between them. The germline V gene encodes CDR1 LGHNA and CDR2 YSLEER. CDR3 protein: CASSQGPGANVLTF. The CDR3, as DNA: TGCGCCAGCAGCCAAGGGCCTGGGGCCAACGTCCTGACTTTC.